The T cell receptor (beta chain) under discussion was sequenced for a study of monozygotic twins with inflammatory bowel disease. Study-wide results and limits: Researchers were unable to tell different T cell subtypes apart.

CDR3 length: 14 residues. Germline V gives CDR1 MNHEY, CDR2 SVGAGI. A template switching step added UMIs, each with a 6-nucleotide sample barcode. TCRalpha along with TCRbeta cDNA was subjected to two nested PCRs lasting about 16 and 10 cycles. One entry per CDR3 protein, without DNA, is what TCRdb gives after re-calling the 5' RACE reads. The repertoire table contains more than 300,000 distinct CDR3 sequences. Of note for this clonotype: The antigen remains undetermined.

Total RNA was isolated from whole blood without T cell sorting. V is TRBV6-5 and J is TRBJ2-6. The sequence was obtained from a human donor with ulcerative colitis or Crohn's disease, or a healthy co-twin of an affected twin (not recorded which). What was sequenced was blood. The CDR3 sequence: CASSYYPGANVLTF.